A selection of T cell receptor beta chains follows, all from one sample in a study of T cell responses to AZD1222 COVID-19 vaccine. Assay: immunoSEQ multiplex PCR; the TCRdb copy retains only in-frame clones and omits some. The table shows about 93,000 clones, with 75% to 90% occurring only once. Source: peripheral blood, taken 28 days after the second AZD1222 dose. These receptor sequences come from an adult who received the AZD1222 COVID-19 vaccine. The CDR3 runs from the conserved cysteine through the conserved F or W. The D gene is left open where the match is weak. Clone size is stated in some rows and not others, as once, few, many or a class when expanded.

D gene	clone size	V gene	J gene	CDR3 protein	CDR3 DNA
.	.	TRBV6-6	TRBJ1-5	CASSYSRTEPQHF	TGTGCCAGCAGTTACTCTAGGACTGAGCCCCAGCATTTT
.	once	TRBV10-2	TRBJ2-4	CASPRVQYF	TGCGCCTCCCCCCGGGTTCAGTACTTC
.	.	TRBV24-1	TRBJ1-5	CATSDREGNQPQHF	TGTGCCACCAGTGACAGGGAGGGCAATCAGCCCCAGCATTTT
.	.	TRBV27	TRBJ1-2	CASSLLTGTEGYTF	TGTGCCAGCAGTCTACTAACAGGGACGGAAGGCTACACCTTC
.	.	TRBV27	TRBJ2-1	CASSFGPPGNEQFF	TGTGCCAGCAGTTTCGGGCCCCCGGGTAATGAGCAGTTCTTC
TRBD1	.	TRBV19	TRBJ1-4	CASTSGQGGEKLFF	TGTGCCAGCACTAGCGGACAGGGTGGAGAAAAACTGTTTTTT
.	.	TRBV5-1	TRBJ1-4	CASSLGGGTNEKLFF	TGCGCCAGCAGCTTGGGTGGGGGTACTAATGAAAAACTGTTTTTT
.	.	TRBV9	TRBJ1-1	CASSPGGRDTEAFF	TGTGCCAGCAGCCCTGGAGGGCGGGACACTGAAGCTTTCTTT
TRBD1	.	TRBV5-1	TRBJ2-3	CASSPGQGTDTQYF	TGCGCCAGCAGCCCAGGACAGGGAACAGATACGCAGTATTTT
TRBD1	.	TRBV6-5	TRBJ1-5	CASSFRRQGSNQPQHF	TGTGCCAGCAGTTTTCGCCGACAGGGAAGCAATCAGCCCCAGCATTTT
.	.	TRBV7-6	TRBJ2-3	CASSLARFLTDTQYF	TGTGCCAGCAGCTTAGCAAGGTTCCTCACAGATACGCAGTATTTT
TRBD1	few	TRBV4-3	TRBJ2-5	CASSQATGGSETQYF	TGCGCCAGCAGCCAAGCCACAGGGGGCTCAGAGACCCAGTACTTC
TRBD1	.	TRBV6-1	TRBJ2-2	CASSEGQGAAGELFF	TGTGCCAGCAGTGAAGGACAGGGGGCTGCCGGGGAGCTGTTTTTT
TRBD1	once	TRBV10-1	TRBJ2-2	CASSPGQGATRELFF	TGCGCCAGCAGTCCCGGACAGGGGGCCACCAGGGAGCTGTTTTTT